This TCR beta chain derives from a study of control samples from healthy donors and cancer patients. Clones were read by immunoSEQ multiplex PCR, and TCRdb kept only the in-frame ones, dropping some. Here the sample spans around 110,000 clones, around 87% being singletons. V gave up 0 bases and J gave up 0 bases, with 10 bases separating them. This CDR3 contains 16 residues. CDR1 is SGHRS and CDR2 is YFSETQ in the germline V gene. Input material: PBMCs. The origin of this receptor is a woman in her 50s with colorectal cancer. This chain uses TRBV5-1 with TRBJ1-3, with D unclear. CDR3 residues: CASSLAGPSSGNTIYF. The CDR3 DNA reads TGCGCCAGCAGCTTGGCCGGCCCTAGCTCTGGAAACACCATATATTTT.